These T cell receptor beta chains were read from a single sample in a study of blood T cell repertoires in COVID-19. The repertoire was sequenced with immunoSEQ multiplex PCR; TCRdb's copy has only in-frame clones and lacks some. The sample lists about 410,000 clones, roughly 90% occurring once. The sequenced material came from peripheral blood. The receptors here all came from a woman under 40 with active or convalescent COVID-19. CDR3s include the opening cysteine and the closing phenylalanine or tryptophan. The order of the fields is V gene, D gene, clone size, J gene, CDR3 protein, CDR3 DNA. A D gene is named only where the DNA matches it firmly. Only part of the rows carry a size: once, few, many, or a class if the clone is expanded.

TRBV5-1	TRBD1	few	TRBJ1-2	CASSGTRDRDYGYTF	TGCGCCAGCAGCGGGACGAGGGACAGGGACTATGGCTACACCTTC
TRBV21-1	NA	NA	TRBJ1-2	CASSNFPGGCYGYTF	TGTGCCAGCAGCAACTTTCCGGGGGGCTGCTATGGCTACACCTTC
TRBV27	TRBD1	NA	TRBJ1-2	CASSFGLGQGGYGYTF	TGTGCCAGCAGTTTCGGACTAGGACAGGGAGGGTATGGCTACACCTTC
TRBV19	NA	NA	TRBJ1-5	CASSMGQKNQPQHF	TGTGCCAGTAGTATGGGCCAGAAAAATCAGCCCCAGCATTTT
TRBV30	NA	NA	TRBJ1-2	CAWSVGQGGYTF	TGTGCCTGGAGTGTAGGGCAGGGTGGCTACACCTTC
TRBV2	NA	NA	TRBJ1-1	CASSEREGLNTEAFF	TGTGCCAGCAGTGAAAGGGAGGGCCTGAACACTGAAGCTTTCTTT
TRBV3-1/TRBV3-2	NA	few	TRBJ2-5	CASSLPGARETQYF	TGTGCCAGCAGCCTGCCAGGGGCCCGAGAGACCCAGTACTTC
TRBV19	NA	few	TRBJ1-4	CASGLWGIGEKLFF	TGTGCCAGTGGTCTCTGGGGCATTGGTGAAAAACTGTTTTTT
TRBV27	NA	NA	TRBJ1-1	CASSWGVNTEAFF	TGTGCCAGCAGTTGGGGAGTGAACACTGAAGCTTTCTTT
TRBV2	TRBD2	NA	TRBJ2-1	CASSEYSGGNNEQFF	TGTGCCAGCAGTGAATATAGCGGGGGGAACAATGAGCAGTTCTTC
TRBV2	TRBD2	NA	TRBJ2-2	CASNREVGGELFF	TGTGCCAGCAACCGGGAGGTGGGCGGGGAGCTGTTTTTT
TRBV3-1/TRBV3-2	NA	NA	TRBJ2-2	CASSQENREKSTDGELFF	TGTGCCAGCAGCCAGGAAAACAGGGAAAAGTCTACTGACGGGGAGCTGTTTTTT
TRBV30	TRBD1	NA	TRBJ1-1	CAWSSQGYTEAFF	TGTGCCTGGAGTTCACAGGGGTACACTGAAGCTTTCTTT
TRBV5-6	NA	NA	TRBJ1-4	CASSLPGGTNEKLFF	TGTGCCAGCAGCTTGCCGGGAGGCACTAATGAAAAACTGTTTTTT
TRBV11-1	NA	NA	TRBJ1-1	CASSLALGGPREVPEAFF	TGTGCCAGCAGCTTAGCGCTCGGGGGTCCCAGGGAGGTCCCTGAAGCTTTCTTT
TRBV6-4	NA	NA	TRBJ1-1	CASRGTINTEAFF	TGTGCCAGCAGAGGGACAATCAACACTGAAGCTTTCTTT
TRBV5-4	TRBD2	NA	TRBJ2-7	CASSPLISGGVAEQYF	TGTGCCAGCAGCCCTCTTATCAGCGGGGGTGTCGCCGAGCAGTACTTC
TRBV14	NA	NA	TRBJ1-1	CASRRQSNTEAFF	TGTGCCAGCCGCCGACAGTCGAACACTGAAGCTTTCTTT
TRBV12-3/TRBV12-4	TRBD1	few	TRBJ2-7	CASSLDRAYEQYF	TGTGCCAGCAGTTTGGACAGGGCCTACGAGCAGTACTTC
TRBV18	NA	NA	TRBJ1-5	CASSPQGKGQPQHF	TGTGCCAGCTCACCGCAGGGGAAAGGGCAGCCCCAGCATTTT
TRBV24-1	NA	NA	TRBJ1-2	CATSDLRYRDLYGYTF	TGTGCCACCAGTGATTTGAGGTACAGGGACCTCTATGGCTACACCTTC
TRBV3-1/TRBV3-2	NA	NA	TRBJ1-5	CASSQGAGYQPQHF	TGTGCCAGCAGCCAAGGGGCAGGGTATCAGCCCCAGCATTTT
TRBV5-1	NA	NA	TRBJ1-1	CASSPTSIEWNTEAFF	TGCGCCAGCAGCCCAACTTCGATTGAATGGAACACTGAAGCTTTCTTT
TRBV27	NA	NA	TRBJ2-1	CASSLYNEQFF	TGTGCCAGCAGTCTCTACAATGAGCAGTTCTTC
TRBV4-2	NA	few	TRBJ2-6	CASSQDLSSGANVLTF	TGTGCCAGCAGCCAAGATTTGAGCTCTGGGGCCAACGTCCTGACTTTC
TRBV7-8	TRBD2	NA	TRBJ2-2	CASSWGLAEATGELFF	TGTGCCAGCAGCTGGGGACTAGCGGAAGCCACCGGGGAGCTGTTTTTT
TRBV6-5	NA	NA	TRBJ2-1	CASAASGEQFF	TGTGCCAGCGCCGCTTCAGGGGAGCAGTTCTTC
TRBV6-5	NA	NA	TRBJ1-2	CASHRASYGYTF	TGTGCCAGCCACAGGGCATCATATGGCTACACCTTC
TRBV11-2	NA	NA	TRBJ1-4	CASSFEGFKAEKLFF	TGTGCCAGCAGCTTCGAGGGCTTTAAGGCTGAAAAACTGTTTTTT
TRBV6-1	NA	few	TRBJ1-2	CASSEYGRGSDYGYTF	TGTGCCAGCAGTGAGTACGGCAGGGGATCCGACTATGGCTACACCTTC
TRBV3-1/TRBV3-2	TRBD1	NA	TRBJ1-5	CASSPGTGDNQPQHF	TGTGCCAGCAGCCCCGGGACAGGGGATAATCAGCCCCAGCATTTT
TRBV6-5	TRBD1	NA	TRBJ2-7	CASSYRDRGYEQYF	TGTGCCAGCAGTTATCGGGACAGGGGCTACGAGCAGTACTTC
TRBV11-3	TRBD2	NA	TRBJ2-3	CASSLGALAGDTDTQYF	TGTGCCAGCAGCTTAGGGGCGCTAGCGGGGGACACAGATACGCAGTATTTT
TRBV6-1	NA	NA	TRBJ2-7	CASSEGPAYEQYF	TGTGCCAGCAGTGAGGGGCCGGCCTACGAGCAGTACTTC
TRBV27	NA	NA	TRBJ2-1	CASRETGYNEQFF	TGTGCCAGCAGGGAGACAGGTTACAATGAGCAGTTCTTC
TRBV30	NA	NA	TRBJ1-4	CAWSGVGGEKLFF	TGTGCCTGGAGTGGGGTCGGCGGAGAAAAACTGTTTTTT
TRBV5-4	TRBD2	once	TRBJ2-5	CASSFSGRQETQYF	TGTGCCAGCAGCTTTAGCGGGAGGCAAGAGACCCAGTACTTC
TRBV7-2	NA	NA	TRBJ1-4	CASSSSLAEKLFF	TGTGCCAGCAGCTCTAGTTTGGCTGAAAAACTGTTTTTT
TRBV6-5	TRBD1	NA	TRBJ1-1	CASSTGTANTEAFF	TGTGCCAGCAGCACCGGGACAGCGAACACTGAAGCTTTCTTT
TRBV27	NA	NA	TRBJ2-7	CASSLGPRGSYEQYF	TGTGCCAGCAGTTTAGGCCCTAGGGGGAGCTACGAGCAGTACTTC
TRBV3-1/TRBV3-2	NA	NA	TRBJ1-2	CASSQGAGTNYGYTF	TGTGCCAGCAGCCAAGGTGCAGGGACTAACTATGGCTACACCTTC
TRBV7-2	TRBD1	NA	TRBJ1-5	CASSWTGDSNQPQHF	TGTGCCAGCAGCTGGACAGGGGATAGCAATCAGCCCCAGCATTTT